A single sample is the source of the 24 T cell receptor beta chains below, sequenced in a study of T cell changes during pregnancy in multiple sclerosis (dated by TCRdb to between 2017 and 2020). Receptor amplification or capture employed the immunoSEQ multiplex PCR assay. The source is immuneACCESS, and TCRdb retained only in-frame sequences with V and J called. Part of the clones is not carried over; for the studies checked, unresolved V genes explain less than half of this, and the remainder is unexplained. Present in this sample are fewer than 85,000 clones, roughly 92% of which were seen just once. About 2% of the sample is held by the ten biggest clonotypes. This material consisted of peripheral blood, taken before pregnancy. The receptors were gathered from a female donor with multiple sclerosis, enrolled in a pregnancy study.

The chain combines TRBV30 with TRBJ2-7, with a weak D call TRBD2 (5 bases). Germline CDR1 GTSNPN, CDR2 SVGIG (reference sequence). V lost 2 bases, J lost 2 bases, and 7 bases lay in between. The CDR3 totals 12 residues. The CDR3 DNA follows: TGTGCCTGGAGTCCCGGGACCTACGAGCAGTACTTC. This codes for CAWSPGTYEQYF.

This sequence joins TRBV9 and TRBJ2-1; D not certain. Trimming cost V 0 bases and J 6 bases, with 10 bases left between them. Germline V gives CDR1 SGDLS, CDR2 YYNGEE. The CDR3 covers 14 residues. The CDR3 is CASSVALPSNEQFF. In nucleotides, the CDR3 is TGTGCCAGCAGCGTAGCTCTCCCTTCCAATGAGCAGTTCTTC.

The chain employs TRBV6-6 and TRBJ1-2; D is ambiguous. The CDR3 spans 12 residues. CDR1 and CDR2 from the germline V gene are MNHNY and SVGAGI (reference sequence). The germline V and J ends were trimmed by 8 bases and 2 bases, with 9 bases remaining between them. CDR3 protein: CASLTVNYGYTF. The CDR3 bases are TGTGCCAGCTTAACGGTGAACTATGGCTACACCTTC.

This rearrangement joins TRBV2 to TRBJ1-5; D is possibly TRBD1 (5 bases). Germline CDR1 and CDR2: SNHLY and FYNNEI. This CDR3 comprises 16 residues. V dropped 5 bases and J dropped 0 bases, with 14 bases sitting between them. The CDR3 region has the DNA TGTGCCAGCAGTCCACGGACATCCTATAGCAATCAGCCCCAGCATTTT. Amino acid sequence: CASSPRTSYSNQPQHF.

The V and J genes are TRBV29-1 and TRBJ2-5, with 7 bases that match TRBD1. The germline V gene encodes CDR1 SQVTM and CDR2 ANQGSEA. The CDR3 runs to 13 residues. The V segment lost 6 bases and the J segment 1 base; nucleotides outside the gene matches: 5. In DNA, the CDR3 is TGCAGCGTGGAGACAGGGTCCCAAGAGACCCAGTACTTC. This codes for CSVETGSQETQYF. Complete variable domain (other parts from reference TRBV29-1 and TRBJ2-5): SAVISQKPSRDICQRGTSLTIQCQVDSQVTMMFWYRQQPGQSLTLIATANQGSEATYESGFVIDKFPISRPNLTFSTLTVSNMSPEDSSIYLCSVETGSQETQYFGPGTRLLVL.

This chain connects TRBV30 to TRBJ2-7, with D tentatively TRBD2 (5 bases). The CDR3 covers 13 residues. Germline V CDR1 and CDR2: GTSNPN, SVGIG (reference sequence). V was trimmed by 6 bases and J by 5 bases, leaving 17 bases between them. The CDR3 bases are TGTGCCTGTTCCCTGGACTTGTTCAACGAGCAGTACTTC. This gives the protein CACSLDLFNEQYF.

This clone was seen ten or more times. The chain recombines TRBV11-1 with TRBJ2-7; 11 bases agree with TRBD2. The junction had 1 base not matched to a gene; V was cut back by 6 bases and J by 3 bases. CDR1 and CDR2 (germline): SGHAT, FQDESV (reference sequence). The CDR3 totals 13 residues. The CDR3: CASSGLAGYEQYF. The CDR3 DNA is TGTGCCAGCAGTGGACTAGCGGGCTACGAGCAGTACTTC.

This rearrangement joins TRBV19 to TRBJ2-7, with D maybe TRBD2 (6 bases). The CDR3 is made up of 14 amino acids. CDR1 is LNHDA and CDR2 is SQIVND in the germline V gene (reference sequence). The germline V and J ends were trimmed by 5 bases and 1 base, with 12 bases remaining between them. The CDR3: CASSLSGLSYEQYF. CDR3 DNA: TGTGCCAGTAGTCTTAGCGGTTTATCCTACGAGCAGTACTTC.

V is TRBV27 and J is TRBJ2-7; D gene ambiguous. The CDR3 is 12 residues long. V shed 8 bases and J shed 5 bases, with 13 bases lying between them. Germline values: CDR1 MNHEY, CDR2 SMNVEV (reference sequence). Here the CDR3 DNA reads TGTGCCAGCGGTCCTACCTACCACGAGCAGTACTTC. Its protein is CASGPTYHEQYF.

The chain recombines TRBV19 with TRBJ2-3; 10 bases fit TRBD2. The CDR3 is 16 residues long. The germline CDR1 and CDR2 sequences are LNHDA and SQIVND (reference sequence). J lost 9 bases, V lost 4 bases, and 13 bases had no gene match. The CDR3 coding sequence is TGTGCCAGTAGTAAAATAGCGGGAGGCCCTGTTGACACGCAGTATTTT. The encoded protein is CASSKIAGGPVDTQYF.

The gene calls are TRBV4-3 and TRBJ2-7; 7 nucleotides align to TRBD1. Losses at the gene ends were 11 bases for V and 5 bases for J; bases not matched to a gene: 12. The germline gives CDR1 LGHNA, CDR2 YSLEER. CDR3 length: 13 amino acids. CDR3 region: CASARQGDDEQYF. The CDR3 DNA sequence: TGCGCCTCTGCGAGACAGGGCGACGACGAGCAGTACTTC.

The chain joins TRBV19 to TRBJ1-4, with D possibly matching TRBD1 (5 bases). This CDR3 has 12 residues. Germline lookup yields CDR1 LNHDA and CDR2 SQIVND (reference sequence). V lost 7 bases and J 4 bases, leaving 7 bases between the germline ends. The CDR3 sequence is CASKGVNEKLFF. CDR3 nucleotides: TGTGCCAGTAAAGGGGTTAATGAAAAACTGTTTTTT.

V usage is TRBV7-8 and J usage is TRBJ1-5; D perhaps matches TRBD1 (6 bases). Germline-derived CDR1 and CDR2 are SGHVS and FQNEAQ. The V end lost 5 bases, the J end lost 0 bases, and 11 bases lay between the germline ends. This CDR3 is built from 15 residues. CDR3 region: CASSRWTDSNQPQHF. CDR3 sequence (DNA): TGTGCCAGCAGCCGTTGGACAGATAGCAATCAGCCCCAGCATTTT.

The V call is TRBV5-1, the J call TRBJ1-1, with a possible D match to TRBD1 (5 bases). The CDR3 runs 15 residues. CDR1 and CDR2 from the germline V gene are SGHRS and YFSETQ. V lost 4 bases to trimming and J lost 0 bases, with 13 bases between them. The DNA of the CDR3 is TGCGCCAGCAGCCCTCAGACAGCAGTGAACACTGAAGCTTTCTTT. Translating gives CASSPQTAVNTEAFF.

The chain links TRBV30 to TRBJ1-4; 9 nucleotides agree with TRBD1. V was pared by 5 bases and J by 4 bases, with 5 bases of the junction left unmatched. Germline CDR1 is GTSNPN and CDR2 is SVGIG (reference sequence). The CDR3 consists of 14 residues. For the CDR3, the DNA is TGTGCCTGGGAGACAGGGGGAAGTAATGAAAAACTGTTTTTT. Protein sequence: CAWETGGSNEKLFF.

The chain recombines TRBV7-9 with TRBJ2-5; D gene unclear. V dropped 2 bases and J dropped 5 bases, with 9 bases sitting between them. In germline, CDR1 is SEHNR, CDR2 FQNEAQ (reference sequence). The CDR3 consists of 13 residues. CDR3 region: CASSLSTRETQYF. For the CDR3, the DNA is TGTGCCAGCAGCTTATCGACGAGGGAGACCCAGTACTTC.

V usage is TRBV11-1 and J usage is TRBJ2-1; 15 bases match TRBD2. The CDR3 is 16 residues long. J gave up 8 bases and V 8 bases, and 10 bases lay outside the gene matches. Germline V gene sequence: CDR1 SGHAT, CDR2 FQDESV (reference sequence). The CDR3 coding sequence is TGTGCCAGCCAGCCCCGGACTAGCGGGAGGGACCATGAGCAGTTCTTC. Amino acids: CASQPRTSGRDHEQFF.

The chain carries TRBV28 and TRBJ1-1; 7 bases line up with TRBD1. Germline-derived CDR1 and CDR2 are MDHEN and SYDVKM. CDR3 length equals 14 residues. V shed 3 bases, J shed 1 base, and the junction held 2 bases outside the gene matches. In DNA, the CDR3 is TGTGCCAGCAGTTTGACAGGGTCGAACACTGAAGCTTTCTTT. This codes for CASSLTGSNTEAFF.

The genes are TRBV7-3 and TRBJ2-2; TRBD2 matches at 10 bases. CDR3 size: 20 residues. CDR1 is SGHTA and CDR2 is FQGTGA in the germline V gene. The V gene end was trimmed by 4 bases and the J gene end by 6 bases; junction bases not matched to a gene: 20. This CDR3 is CASSSTFMGAGGPSAGELFF. The CDR3 DNA sequence: TGTGCCAGCAGCTCAACTTTCATGGGAGCGGGAGGGCCTTCAGCCGGGGAGCTGTTTTTT.

The V gene is TRBV27, the J gene TRBJ1-4, with D tentatively TRBD1 (6 bases). CDR1 is MNHEY, CDR2 SMNVEV, per germline (reference sequence). The CDR3 is 17 amino acids. Trimming removed 6 bases at V and 0 bases at J, with 17 bases between. CDR3 sequence (DNA): TGTGCCAGCAGCGAAACCGGACAGTTTGCAACTAATGAAAAACTGTTTTTT. Translated, it gives CASSETGQFATNEKLFF.

The chain uses TRBV6-1 and TRBJ1-1; 7 nucleotides agree with TRBD1. This CDR3 is 16 amino acids long. With V trimmed by 3 bases and J by 1 base, 8 bases remained unmatched. Germline values: CDR1 MNHNS, CDR2 SASEGT. CDR3 protein: CASSETGIGANTEAFF. CDR3 DNA sequence: TGTGCCAGCAGTGAGACAGGGATCGGGGCGAACACTGAAGCTTTCTTT.

With regard to this clone: The junction does not match germline at one end; this may be a read error. The chain is built from TRBV28 and TRBJ2-1; 8 bases are shared with TRBD1. Germline-derived CDR1 and CDR2 are MDHEN and SYDVKM. The CDR3 spans 14 residues. The CDR3 nucleotides are TGTGCCAGCAGTTTATACACAGGGGGTACACGAGCGGTCTTC. The encoded protein is CASSLYTGGTRAVF.

This clone was found once. The rearrangement joins TRBV5-1 to TRBJ2-1; 8 nucleotides agree with TRBD2. This CDR3 is 17 amino acids long. CDR1 and CDR2 (germline): SGHRS, YFSETQ. The V gene end was trimmed by 2 bases and the J gene end by 0 bases; junction bases not matched to a gene: 7. For the CDR3, the DNA is TGCGCCAGCAGCTTTGATCTAGCGGGCTCCTCCTACAATGAGCAGTTCTTC. It is translated as CASSFDLAGSSYNEQFF.

The rearrangement joins TRBV18 to TRBJ2-1; 11 bases line up with TRBD2. The CDR3 loop spans 17 amino acids. Germline V CDR1 and CDR2: KGHSH, LQKENI. Losses at the gene ends were 0 bases for V and 9 bases for J; bases not matched to a gene: 10. This CDR3 reads CASSPPIETSGVVEQFF. Here the CDR3 DNA reads TGTGCCAGCTCACCACCGATCGAGACTAGCGGGGTCGTTGAGCAGTTCTTC.